This TCR beta chain appears in the sequencing data of a study of shared clonotypes between healthy human individuals. Only in-frame clones appear in the TCRdb table, and some are missing; sequencing was by immunoSEQ multiplex PCR. This sample yields some 2,100,000 clones, of which more than 90% are seen a single time; around 0.13% belongs to the top ten. This CDR3 is built from 14 residues. The ends were cut back, 4 bases at V and 2 bases at J, with 8 bases in the middle. The germline CDR1 and CDR2 sequences are SEHNR and FQNEAQ (reference sequence). V gene TRBV7-9 combines with J gene TRBJ1-4; possible D gene TRBD1, 5 bases. Input material: naive CD4+ T cells sorted from blood. As to subset: CD45RA+ positively selected. The sequence came from a man aged 18 to 35 in good health. CDR3 DNA sequence: TGTGCCAGCAGCTCCAGGGTGACTAATGAAAAACTGTTTTTT. It specifies CASSSRVTNEKLFF. Full variable domain (missing parts from reference TRBV7-9 and TRBJ1-4): DTGVSQNPRHKITKRGQNVTFRCDPISEHNRLYWYRQTLGQGPEFLTYFQNEAQLEKSRLLSDRFSAERPKGSFSTLEIQRTEQGDSAMYLCASSSRVTNEKLFFGSGTQLSVL.